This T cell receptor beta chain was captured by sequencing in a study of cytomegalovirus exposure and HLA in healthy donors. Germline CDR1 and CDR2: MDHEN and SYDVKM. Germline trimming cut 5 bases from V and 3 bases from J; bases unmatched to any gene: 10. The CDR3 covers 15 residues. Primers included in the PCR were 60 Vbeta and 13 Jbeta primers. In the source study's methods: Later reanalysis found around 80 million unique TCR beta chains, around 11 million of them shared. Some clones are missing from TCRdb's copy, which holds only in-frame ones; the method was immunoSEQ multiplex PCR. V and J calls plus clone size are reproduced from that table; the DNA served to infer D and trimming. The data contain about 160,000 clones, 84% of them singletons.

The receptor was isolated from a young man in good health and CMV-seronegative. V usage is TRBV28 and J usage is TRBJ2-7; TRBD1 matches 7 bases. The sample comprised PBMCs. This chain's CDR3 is CASSPTGEPRYEQYF. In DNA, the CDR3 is TGTGCCAGCAGTCCAACAGGGGAGCCCCGCTACGAGCAGTACTTC.